The rows below give T cell receptor beta chains drawn from one sample of a study of blood T cell repertoires in COVID-19. Sequencing was performed with immunoSEQ multiplex PCR; in TCRdb, only in-frame clones are kept and a portion is missing. The table shows 200,000 to 300,000 clones, with over 80% occurring only once. Sequenced: PBMCs or T cells enriched from blood (not recorded which). These TCRs come from a man aged 45-60 years who had been exposed to COVID-19. CDR3s include the opening cysteine and the closing phenylalanine or tryptophan. The D gene is left open where the match is weak. Not every row has a clone size; where given, it reads once, few, many or a size class.

v_gene	abundance	j_gene	d_gene	CDR3nt	CDR3aa
TRBV19	-	TRBJ1-1	-	TGTGCCAGTATCGGGAACTGGGAGAGGAACACTGAAGCTTTCTTT	CASIGNWERNTEAFF
TRBV5-4	once	TRBJ1-2	TRBD1	TGTGCCAGCAGCTTGGGGGGCGGGACAGGGTCTATCTATGGCTACACCTTC	CASSLGGGTGSIYGYTF
TRBV25-1	once	TRBJ1-1	TRBD1	TGTGCCAGCAGCCCCGGACAGGGTAAATCTGAAGCTTTCTTT	CASSPGQGKSEAFF
TRBV11-2	-	TRBJ1-6	-	TGTGCCAGCAGCTTCGAGGGAAGGATATCACCCCTCCACTTT	CASSFEGRISPLHF
TRBV6-5	-	TRBJ1-2	-	TGTGCCACCACCCCCTCGGGGAACTATGGCTACACCTTC	CATTPSGNYGYTF
TRBV7-2	-	TRBJ1-2	-	TGTGCCAGCAGCTTAGCGAGTACAGCTTTCTATGGCTACACCTTC	CASSLASTAFYGYTF
TRBV25-1	-	TRBJ2-1	TRBD1	TGTGCCAGCAGTCTGAGACAGGGGGGGAATGAGCAGTTCTTC	CASSLRQGGNEQFF
TRBV30	-	TRBJ1-2	TRBD1	TGTGCCTGGAGTGATCTGGTCAGGGGGGCCTATGGCTACACCTTC	CAWSDLVRGAYGYTF
TRBV28	once	TRBJ2-3	TRBD1	TGTGCCAGCAGTGGCAGGGGGACAGATACGCAGTATTTT	CASSGRGTDTQYF
TRBV18	-	TRBJ2-1	-	TGTGCCAGCTCCTACGGGACTCGCCCTTACAATGAGCAGTTCTTC	CASSYGTRPYNEQFF
TRBV7-9	-	TRBJ2-1	TRBD1	TGTGCCAGCAGCTTTTCGACAGGGTGGAATGAGCAGTTCTTC	CASSFSTGWNEQFF
TRBV6-2/TRBV6-3	many	TRBJ1-1	-	TGTGCCAGCAGTGGGTGGGGAGAAAAGAACACTGAAGCTTTCTTT	CASSGWGEKNTEAFF
TRBV28	-	TRBJ1-5	-	TGTGCCAGCCTCAGGGACAACTATAGCAATCAGCCCCAGCATTTT	CASLRDNYSNQPQHF
TRBV11-1	once	TRBJ2-5	-	TGTGCCAGCACAGCAGGGCCGCGGGAGACCCAGTACTTC	CASTAGPRETQYF
TRBV11-1	-	TRBJ2-7	TRBD2	TGTGCCAGCAGCTTAACCGGGACTAGCGTCTCCTACGAGCAGTACTTC	CASSLTGTSVSYEQYF
TRBV5-1	-	TRBJ2-2	TRBD1	TGCGCCAGCAGTTCCGGACAGGTCCCCGGGGAGCTGTTTTTT	CASSSGQVPGELFF
TRBV28	-	TRBJ2-1	-	TGTGCCAGCAGTTCGGTGGGTTTAGCGTACAATGAGCAGTTCTTC	CASSSVGLAYNEQFF
TRBV30	-	TRBJ2-3	TRBD2	TGTGCCTGGAGTAAGGAGCGGGGGGCGGGAGATACGCAGTATTTT	CAWSKERGAGDTQYF